This T cell receptor (beta chain) was recorded in a study of cytomegalovirus exposure and HLA in healthy donors. Whole-study context: The 100 to 150 validation repertoires matched the 650 to 850 first-cohort repertoires in platform, a later analysis reported.

The CDR3 totals 14 residues. Trimming at V came to 0 bases and at J to 2 bases, leaving 2 bases not matched to a gene. The germline V gene encodes CDR1 SGHRS and CDR2 YFSETQ. Only in-frame clones appear in the TCRdb table, and some are missing; sequencing was by immunoSEQ multiplex PCR. The table lists 100,000 to 150,000 clones, approximately 94% of them singletons. Study-wide findings and caveats: Some public TCRs appeared in many individuals, while most sequences were rare. Cytomegalovirus association was listed for around 180 TCR beta chains.

This clone was picked up one time. The antigen is not known. Among the 90 to 150 subjects of the validation cohort, separate from the approximately 670-subject first cohort, were the donors. The chain couples TRBV5-1 to TRBJ2-7; 7 bases line up with TRBD2. This sequence originates from a woman aged 18-29 years in good health and CMV-seronegative. The material sequenced was PBMCs. The CDR3 reads CASSLGAGAYEQYF. In DNA, the CDR3 is TGCGCCAGCAGCTTGGGCGCGGGAGCCTACGAGCAGTACTTC.